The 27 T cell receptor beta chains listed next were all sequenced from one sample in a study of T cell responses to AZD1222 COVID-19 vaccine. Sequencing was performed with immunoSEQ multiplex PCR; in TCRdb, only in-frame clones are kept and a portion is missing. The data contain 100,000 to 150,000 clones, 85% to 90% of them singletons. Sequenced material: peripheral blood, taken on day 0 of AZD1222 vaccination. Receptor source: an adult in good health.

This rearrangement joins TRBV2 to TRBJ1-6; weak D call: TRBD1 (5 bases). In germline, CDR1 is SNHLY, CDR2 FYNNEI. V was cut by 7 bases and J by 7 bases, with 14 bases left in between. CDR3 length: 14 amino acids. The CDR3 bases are TGTGCCAGCACGGGGGGGGATTTCAATTCACCCCTCCACTTT. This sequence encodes CASTGGDFNSPLHF.

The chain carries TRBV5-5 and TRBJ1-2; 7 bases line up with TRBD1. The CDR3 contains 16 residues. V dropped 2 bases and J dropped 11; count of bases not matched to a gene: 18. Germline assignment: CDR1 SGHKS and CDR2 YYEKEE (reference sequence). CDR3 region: CASSFVPRTGPSGYTF. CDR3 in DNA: TGTGCCAGCAGCTTCGTACCGAGGACAGGTCCATCGGGGTACACCTTC.

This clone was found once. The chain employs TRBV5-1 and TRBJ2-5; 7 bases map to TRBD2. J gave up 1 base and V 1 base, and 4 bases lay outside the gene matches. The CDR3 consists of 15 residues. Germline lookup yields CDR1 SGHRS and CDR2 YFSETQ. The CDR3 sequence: CASSLTRGTQETQYF. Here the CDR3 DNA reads TGCGCCAGCAGCTTGACGCGGGGGACCCAAGAGACCCAGTACTTC.

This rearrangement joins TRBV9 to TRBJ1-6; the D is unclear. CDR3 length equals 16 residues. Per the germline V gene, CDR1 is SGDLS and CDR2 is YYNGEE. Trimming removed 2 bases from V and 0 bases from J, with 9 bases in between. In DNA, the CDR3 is TGTGCCAGCAGCGTTCAGGAGAGCTCCTATAATTCACCCCTCCACTTT. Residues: CASSVQESSYNSPLHF.

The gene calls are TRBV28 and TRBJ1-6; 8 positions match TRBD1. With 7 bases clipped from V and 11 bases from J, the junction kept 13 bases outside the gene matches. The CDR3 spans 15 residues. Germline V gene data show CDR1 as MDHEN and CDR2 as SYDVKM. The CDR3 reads CASIDTGGSLPPLHF. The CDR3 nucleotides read TGTGCCAGCATAGATACAGGGGGTTCGTTGCCACCCCTCCACTTT.

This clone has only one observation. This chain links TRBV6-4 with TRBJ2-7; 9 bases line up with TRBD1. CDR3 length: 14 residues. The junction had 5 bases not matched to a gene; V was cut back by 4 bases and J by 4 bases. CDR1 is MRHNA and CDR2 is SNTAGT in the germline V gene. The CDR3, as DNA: TGTGCCAGCAGTGGGGGACAGGGACTATACGAGCAGTACTTC. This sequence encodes CASSGGQGLYEQYF.

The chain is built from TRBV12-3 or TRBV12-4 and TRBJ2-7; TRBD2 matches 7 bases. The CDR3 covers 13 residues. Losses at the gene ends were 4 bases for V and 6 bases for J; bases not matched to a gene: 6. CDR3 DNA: TGTGCCAGCAGTTCCCAGACTAGCACCGAGCAGTACTTC. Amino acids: CASSSQTSTEQYF.

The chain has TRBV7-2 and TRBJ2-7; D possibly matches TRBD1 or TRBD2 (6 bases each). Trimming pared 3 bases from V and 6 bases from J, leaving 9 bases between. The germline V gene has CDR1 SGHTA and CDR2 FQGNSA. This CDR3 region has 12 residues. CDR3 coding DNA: TGTGCCAGCAGCTTTGGGGGGCTCGAGCAGTACTTC. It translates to CASSFGGLEQYF.

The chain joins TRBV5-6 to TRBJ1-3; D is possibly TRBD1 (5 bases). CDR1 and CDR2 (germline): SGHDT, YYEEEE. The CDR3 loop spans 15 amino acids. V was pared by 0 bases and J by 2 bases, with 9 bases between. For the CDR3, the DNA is TGTGCCAGCAGCTTGGCCGGGGGAGCTGGAAACACCATATATTTT. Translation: CASSLAGGAGNTIYF.

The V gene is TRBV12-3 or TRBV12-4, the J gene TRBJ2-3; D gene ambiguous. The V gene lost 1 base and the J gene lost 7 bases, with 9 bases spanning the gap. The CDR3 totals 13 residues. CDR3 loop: CASSLGASYTQYF. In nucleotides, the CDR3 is TGTGCCAGCAGTTTAGGCGCGAGCTATACGCAGTATTTT.

DNA of the CDR3: TGTGCCAGTAGCCTCCCCGCGACAGTAGGCTATGGCTACACCTTC. It yields the protein CASSLPATVGYGYTF. The rearrangement uses TRBV19 and TRBJ1-2; the D gene is possibly TRBD1 (5 bases). The CDR3 is made up of 15 amino acids. CDR1 LNHDA and CDR2 SQIVND come from the germline V gene (reference sequence). Trimming shortened V by 6 bases and J by 4 bases, and 18 bases separated the two germline ends.

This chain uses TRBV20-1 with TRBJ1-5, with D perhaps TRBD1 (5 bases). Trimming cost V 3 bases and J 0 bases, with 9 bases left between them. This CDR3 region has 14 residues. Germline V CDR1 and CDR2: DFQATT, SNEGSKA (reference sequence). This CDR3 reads CSASRDSSNQPQHF. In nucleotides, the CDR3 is TGCAGTGCTAGTCGTGACAGTAGCAATCAGCCCCAGCATTTT.

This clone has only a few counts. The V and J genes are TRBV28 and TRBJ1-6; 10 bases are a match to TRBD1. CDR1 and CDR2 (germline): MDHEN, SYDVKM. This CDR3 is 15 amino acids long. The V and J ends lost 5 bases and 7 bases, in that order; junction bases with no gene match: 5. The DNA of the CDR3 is TGTGCCAGCAGTCTCTTGGGACAGGGGAATTCACCCCTCCACTTT. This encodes CASSLLGQGNSPLHF.

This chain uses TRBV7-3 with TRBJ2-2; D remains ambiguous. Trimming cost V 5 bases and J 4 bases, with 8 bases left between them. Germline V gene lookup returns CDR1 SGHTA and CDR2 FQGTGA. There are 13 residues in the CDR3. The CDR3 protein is CASSRDGTGELFF. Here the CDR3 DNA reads TGTGCCAGCAGCCGCGATGGCACCGGGGAGCTGTTTTTT.

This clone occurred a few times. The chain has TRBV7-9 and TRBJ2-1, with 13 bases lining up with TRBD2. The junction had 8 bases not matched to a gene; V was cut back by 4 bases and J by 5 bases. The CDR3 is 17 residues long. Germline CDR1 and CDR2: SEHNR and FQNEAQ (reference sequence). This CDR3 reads CASSSLPGTSGDNEQFF. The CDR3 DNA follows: TGTGCCAGCAGCTCCCTCCCTGGGACTAGCGGGGACAATGAGCAGTTCTTC. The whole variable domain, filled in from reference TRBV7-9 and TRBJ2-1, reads DTGVSQNPRHKITKRGQNVTFRCDPISEHNRLYWYRQTLGQGPEFLTYFQNEAQLEKSRLLSDRFSAERPKGSFSTLEIQRTEQGDSAMYLCASSSLPGTSGDNEQFFGPGTRLTVL.

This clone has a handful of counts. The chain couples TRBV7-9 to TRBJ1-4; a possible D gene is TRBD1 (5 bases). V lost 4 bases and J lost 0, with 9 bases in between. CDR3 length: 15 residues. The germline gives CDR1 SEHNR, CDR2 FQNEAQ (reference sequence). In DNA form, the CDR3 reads TGTGCCAGCAGCTCAAGGGGATCAACTAATGAAAAACTGTTTTTT. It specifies CASSSRGSTNEKLFF.

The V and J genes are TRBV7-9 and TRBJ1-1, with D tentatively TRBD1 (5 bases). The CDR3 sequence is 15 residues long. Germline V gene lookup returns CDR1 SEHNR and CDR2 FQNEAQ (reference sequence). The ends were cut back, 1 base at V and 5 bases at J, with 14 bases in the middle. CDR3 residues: CASSLVGVGGTEAFF. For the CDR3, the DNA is TGTGCCAGCAGCTTAGTAGGGGTAGGAGGGACTGAAGCTTTCTTT.

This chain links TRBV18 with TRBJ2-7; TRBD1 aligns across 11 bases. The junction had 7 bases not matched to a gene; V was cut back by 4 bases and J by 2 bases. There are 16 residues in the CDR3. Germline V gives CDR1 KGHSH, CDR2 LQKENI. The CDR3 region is CASSLTAGQGAYEQYF. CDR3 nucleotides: TGTGCCAGCTCACTTACAGCGGGACAGGGGGCCTACGAGCAGTACTTC.

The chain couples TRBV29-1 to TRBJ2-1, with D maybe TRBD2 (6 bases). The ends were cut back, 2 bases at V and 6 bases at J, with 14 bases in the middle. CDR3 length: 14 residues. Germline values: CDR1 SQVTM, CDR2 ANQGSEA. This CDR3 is CSVERPGVTNEQFF. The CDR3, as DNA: TGCAGCGTTGAACGGCCGGGGGTGACCAATGAGCAGTTCTTC.

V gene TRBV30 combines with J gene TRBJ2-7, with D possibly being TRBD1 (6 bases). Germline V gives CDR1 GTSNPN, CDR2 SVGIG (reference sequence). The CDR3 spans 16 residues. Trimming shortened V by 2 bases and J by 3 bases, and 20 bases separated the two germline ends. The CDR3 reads CAWSTVLQGPYYEQYF. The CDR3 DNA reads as TGTGCCTGGAGTACCGTATTACAGGGTCCCTACTACGAGCAGTACTTC.

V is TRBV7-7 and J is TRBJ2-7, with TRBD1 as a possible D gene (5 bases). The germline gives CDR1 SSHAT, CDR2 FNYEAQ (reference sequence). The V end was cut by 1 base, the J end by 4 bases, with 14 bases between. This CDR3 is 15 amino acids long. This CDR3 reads CASSLGPGRVYEQYF. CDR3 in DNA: TGTGCCAGCAGCTTAGGCCCAGGCAGGGTTTACGAGCAGTACTTC.

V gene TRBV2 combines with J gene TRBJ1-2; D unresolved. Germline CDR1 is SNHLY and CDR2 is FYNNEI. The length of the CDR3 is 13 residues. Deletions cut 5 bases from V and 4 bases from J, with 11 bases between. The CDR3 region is CASSNKSPYGYTF. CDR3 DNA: TGTGCCAGCAGTAACAAGTCCCCCTATGGCTACACCTTC.

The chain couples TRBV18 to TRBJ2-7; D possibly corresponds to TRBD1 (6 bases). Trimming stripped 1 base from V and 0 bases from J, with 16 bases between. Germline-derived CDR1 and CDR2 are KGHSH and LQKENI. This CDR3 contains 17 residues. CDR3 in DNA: TGTGCCAGCTCACCACTCGTTAAGGGGGACACCTCCTACGAGCAGTACTTC. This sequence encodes CASSPLVKGDTSYEQYF.

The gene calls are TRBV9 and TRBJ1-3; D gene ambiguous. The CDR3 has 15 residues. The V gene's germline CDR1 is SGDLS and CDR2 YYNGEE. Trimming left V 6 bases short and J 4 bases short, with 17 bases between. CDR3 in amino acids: CASTPSLGLGNTIYF. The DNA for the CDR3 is TGTGCCAGCACCCCTAGTCTAGGGTTGGGAAACACCATATATTTT.

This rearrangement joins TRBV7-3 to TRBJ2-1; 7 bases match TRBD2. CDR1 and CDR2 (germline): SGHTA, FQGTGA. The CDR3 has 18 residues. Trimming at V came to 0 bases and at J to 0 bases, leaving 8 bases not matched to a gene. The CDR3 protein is CASSLTGLPGGSYNEQFF. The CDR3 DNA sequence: TGTGCCAGCAGCTTAACGGGGCTGCCGGGAGGCTCCTACAATGAGCAGTTCTTC.

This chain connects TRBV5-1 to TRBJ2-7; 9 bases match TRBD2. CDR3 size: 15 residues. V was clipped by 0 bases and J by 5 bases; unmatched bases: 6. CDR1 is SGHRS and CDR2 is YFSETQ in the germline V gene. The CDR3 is CASSLGGLALNEQYF. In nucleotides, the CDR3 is TGCGCCAGCAGCTTGGGGGGACTAGCTCTTAACGAGCAGTACTTC.

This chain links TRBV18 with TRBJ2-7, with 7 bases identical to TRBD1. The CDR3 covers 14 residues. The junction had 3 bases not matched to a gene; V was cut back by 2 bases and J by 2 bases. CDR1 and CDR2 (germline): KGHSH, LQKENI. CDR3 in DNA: TGTGCCAGCTCACCAGCGACAGGGCCCTACGAGCAGTACTTC. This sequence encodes CASSPATGPYEQYF.